Below, 18 T cell receptor beta chains from the same sample are listed, as sequenced in a study of T cell responses to AZD1222 COVID-19 vaccine. Sequencing used immunoSEQ multiplex PCR; TCRdb keeps in-frame clones, though not all of them. The data hold 95,000 to 120,000 clones, with roughly 90% observed a single time. Sequences were derived from peripheral blood, sampled on day 0 of MenACWY control vaccination. These receptor sequences come from an adult in good health.

This clone appeared once. The same CDR3 is also encoded by other DNA sequences in this sample. The gene calls are TRBV6-5 and TRBJ1-2; no firm D call. CDR1 and CDR2 (germline): MNHEY, SVGAGI. Between the trimmed V and J ends, which lost 0 bases and 4 bases, there was a span of 6 bases. The CDR3 runs to 13 residues. CDR3 DNA: TGTGCCAGCAGTTACTCAGGGCGCTATGGCTACACCTTC. The encoded protein is CASSYSGRYGYTF.

Here the CDR3 reads CATSDLYEVSPGNGYTF. CDR3 coding DNA: TGTGCCACCAGTGATTTGTACGAGGTGTCTCCCGGGAATGGCTACACCTTC. The chain employs TRBV24-1 and TRBJ1-2; D unclear. Trimming stripped 0 bases from V and 6 bases from J, with 19 bases between. The CDR3 runs 17 residues. The germline V gene encodes CDR1 KGHDR and CDR2 SFDVKD.

The rearrangement uses TRBV5-5 and TRBJ1-1; 9 bases map to TRBD1. The CDR3 is 14 amino acids. V shed 1 base and J 3 bases; nucleotides not matched to a gene: 1. Germline assignment: CDR1 SGHKS and CDR2 YYEKEE (reference sequence). The CDR3 DNA reads as TGTGCCAGCAGCTTGAACAGGGGGCACACTGAAGCTTTCTTT. This translates into CASSLNRGHTEAFF.

V usage is TRBV30 and J usage is TRBJ2-3, with D possibly called TRBD1 or TRBD2 (5 bases each). The CDR3 runs 15 residues. Trimming pared 0 bases from V and 0 bases from J, leaving 10 bases between. Looked up from germline, CDR1 is GTSNPN and CDR2 is SVGIG (reference sequence). The DNA of the CDR3 is TGTGCCTGGAGTGTCTCCGGGACCAGCACAGATACGCAGTATTTT. Protein sequence: CAWSVSGTSTDTQYF.

The chain links TRBV27 to TRBJ2-7; possibly TRBD1 for D (5 bases). V was pared by 8 bases and J by 13 bases, with 24 bases between. Per the germline V gene, CDR1 is MNHEY and CDR2 is SMNVEV (reference sequence). This CDR3 comprises 13 residues. The CDR3 spells CASRLQAPGPLYF. The CDR3 region has the DNA TGTGCCAGCCGCTTGCAGGCCCCAGGGCCCCTCTACTTC.

The chain combines TRBV2 with TRBJ1-1; D remains unclear. Germline V gene sequence: CDR1 SNHLY, CDR2 FYNNEI. The V end was cut by 8 bases, the J end by 0 bases, with 7 bases between. The CDR3 covers 12 residues. CDR3 loop: CASGELNTEAFF. The CDR3 nucleotides read TGTGCCAGCGGCGAGCTGAACACTGAAGCTTTCTTT.

The DNA for the CDR3 is TGTGCCAGCAGCGTCCTAGCGGGGGCCATATTTGATACGCAGTATTTT. It yields the protein CASSVLAGAIFDTQYF. V is TRBV9 and J is TRBJ2-3, with TRBD2 matching over 10 bases. This CDR3 is built from 16 residues. From germline, CDR1 is SGDLS and CDR2 YYNGEE. J gave up 6 bases and V 2 bases, and 9 bases lay outside the gene matches.

The gene calls are TRBV10-1 and TRBJ1-2, with D uncertain. V shed 3 bases and J shed 4 bases, with 9 bases lying between them. CDR1 and CDR2 (germline): WNHNN, SYGVQD (reference sequence). This CDR3 comprises 13 residues. This CDR3 is CASSELGTYGYTF. Here the CDR3 DNA reads TGCGCCAGCAGTGAATTGGGAACCTATGGCTACACCTTC.

V and J are TRBV6-4 and TRBJ2-3, with 9 bases matching TRBD2. V trimming: 3 bases; J trimming: 0 bases; junction bases outside the gene matches: 4. The germline CDR1 and CDR2 sequences are MRHNA and SNTAGT. The CDR3 sequence is 16 residues long. CDR3 sequence: CASSEVAGESTDTQYF. The CDR3 DNA sequence: TGTGCCAGCAGTGAGGTAGCGGGGGAAAGCACAGATACGCAGTATTTT.

J is TRBJ2-7 and V is TRBV19; TRBD2 is a possible D gene (5 bases). The CDR3 consists of 16 residues. Germline assignment: CDR1 LNHDA and CDR2 SQIVND (reference sequence). V gave up 8 bases and J gave up 10 bases, with 30 bases separating them. Here the CDR3 DNA reads TGTGCCAGTCCGAGGGCTTGGGTTGGTCGTTTTGTGGAACAGTACTTC. Protein product: CASPRAWVGRFVEQYF.

J is TRBJ1-1 and V is TRBV9; TRBD1 matches 7 bases. J lost 3 bases, V lost 3 bases, and 5 bases had no gene match. CDR3 length: 14 amino acids. Germline V gene lookup returns CDR1 SGDLS and CDR2 YYNGEE. The CDR3 protein is CASSGSRGDTEAFF. CDR3 coding DNA: TGTGCCAGCAGCGGAAGCAGGGGGGACACTGAAGCTTTCTTT. Full variable domain (missing parts from reference TRBV9 and TRBJ1-1): DSGVTQTPKHLITATGQRVTLRCSPRSGDLSVYWYQQSLDQGLQFLIQYYNGEERAKGNILERFSAQQFPDLHSELNLSSLELGDSALYFCASSGSRGDTEAFFGQGTRLTVV.

The genes are TRBV3-1 (or the pseudogene TRBV3-2) and TRBJ2-7, with D possibly matching TRBD1 (6 bases). This CDR3 comprises 15 residues. Germline V CDR1 and CDR2: LGHDT, YNNKEL (reference sequence). The V end was cut by 0 bases, the J end by 3 bases, with 12 bases between. The CDR3 reads CASSQDPQGSYEQYF. The CDR3 DNA is TGTGCCAGCAGCCAAGATCCACAGGGTAGCTACGAGCAGTACTTC.

With regard to this clone: The sample has other DNA sequences that encode this CDR3 too. The chain carries TRBV27 and TRBJ1-2, with 7 bases lining up with TRBD1. With 5 bases clipped from V and 8 bases from J, the junction kept 5 bases outside the gene matches. There are 12 residues in the CDR3. Germline CDR1 is MNHEY and CDR2 is SMNVEV (reference sequence). The CDR3 here is CASSLTGEGYTF. CDR3 nucleotides: TGTGCCAGCAGTCTTACAGGGGAGGGCTACACCTTC.

The rearrangement links TRBV2 to TRBJ1-5; TRBD1 matches 9 bases. With 8 bases clipped from V and 4 bases from J, the junction kept 9 bases outside the gene matches. The CDR3 totals 15 residues. Germline lookup yields CDR1 SNHLY and CDR2 FYNNEI. In DNA, the CDR3 is TGTGCCAGCTCACAGGGGGCCCAACCTAATCAGCCCCAGCATTTT. Translating it yields CASSQGAQPNQPQHF.

The gene calls are TRBV3-1 (or the pseudogene TRBV3-2) and TRBJ1-6, with 7 bases identical to TRBD1. Germline V gives CDR1 LGHDT, CDR2 YNNKEL (reference sequence). V was clipped by 2 bases and J by 9 bases; unmatched bases: 4. This CDR3 comprises 14 residues. CDR3 bases: TGTGCCAGCAGCCAAAACAGGGGCGGTTCACCCCTCCACTTT. Translating it yields CASSQNRGGSPLHF.

CDR3 protein: CASRAGQGTNEQFF. CDR3 sequence (DNA): TGTGCCAGCAGGGCGGGACAGGGTACCAATGAGCAGTTCTTC. This chain connects TRBV2 to TRBJ2-1; TRBD1 matches 9 bases. CDR1 is SNHLY, CDR2 FYNNEI, per germline. V trimming: 6 bases; J trimming: 6 bases; junction bases outside the gene matches: 6. The CDR3 is 14 amino acids. Filled out from reference TRBV2 and TRBJ2-1, the complete variable domain reads EPEVTQTPSHQVTQMGQEVILRCVPISNHLYFYWYRQILGQKVEFLVSFYNNEISEKSEIFDDQFSVERPDGSNFTLKIRSTKLEDSAMYFCASRAGQGTNEQFFGPGTRLTVL.

This chain joins TRBV13 and TRBJ1-1; the match to TRBD1 covers 7 bases. Germline lookup yields CDR1 PRHDT and CDR2 FYEKMQ (reference sequence). This CDR3 has 15 residues. Trimming at V came to 6 bases and at J to 0 bases, leaving 7 bases not matched to a gene. The CDR3, as DNA: TGTGCCAGCAGGACTATACAGGGGCTGAACACTGAAGCTTTCTTT. This sequence encodes CASRTIQGLNTEAFF.

The chain carries TRBV13 and TRBJ2-7; D unresolved. This CDR3 is built from 12 residues. The V end was cut by 8 bases, the J end by 1 base, with 9 bases between. The germline gives CDR1 PRHDT, CDR2 FYEKMQ (reference sequence). In DNA, the CDR3 is TGTGCCAGCGCCGGGCGGTCCTACGAGCAGTACTTC. Translation gives CASAGRSYEQYF. The full variable domain, with the rest looked up from reference TRBV13 and TRBJ2-7, is AAGVIQSPRHLIKEKRETATLKCYPIPRHDTVYWYQQGPGQDPQFLISFYEKMQSDKGSIPDRFSAQQFSDYHSELNMSSLELGDSALYFCASAGRSYEQYFGPGTRLTVT.